The clone carrying this T cell receptor (beta chain) was seen ten or more times. The antigen is not known. The entry originates in a study of regulatory T cells in long-lasting Graves disease. Trimming removed 4 bases at V and 6 bases at J, with 16 bases between. Germline values: CDR1 SQVTM, CDR2 ANQGSEA. The CDR3 runs to 13 residues. General study points: Thyroid tissue went unstudied; only peripheral blood was examined. Persistent disease showed a preference for TRBV28, TRBJ1-2 and TRBJ2-5.

The time point: persistent/refractory GD, antithyroid drugs over 5 years with positive TRAb. The TCR library was made from RNA extracted from PBMCs. To make TCR beta libraries, researchers used iRepertoire HTBI primers and Arm-PCR of CDR3 regions. TCRdb re-analysed the multiplex PCR reads in MiXCR, keeping a single row per CDR3 protein. The sample holds more than 300,000 distinct CDR3 sequences, roughly 20% seen once. The receptor's source is a woman aged 40 to 49 with Graves disease. V usage is TRBV29-1 and J usage is TRBJ2-7; tentatively, D is TRBD1 (6 bases). The starting material was peripheral blood mononuclear cells (PBMCs), obtained when the disease was refractory, from a patient treated with antithyroid drugs. The CDR3 DNA follows: TGCAGCGTTGCGACAGGACTGCCCCTCGAGCAGTACTTC. It is translated as CSVATGLPLEQYF.